The 3 T cell receptor beta chains below come from one sample, sequenced in a study of shared clonotypes between healthy human individuals. Clones were read by immunoSEQ multiplex PCR, and TCRdb kept only the in-frame ones, dropping some. The table has roughly 96,000 clones, around 43% seen once; the top ten hold roughly 15%. The specimen sequenced was PBMCs. Source of these receptors: a woman aged 40 to 55 in good health. Some clones in this sample may be carry-over from other donors' samples.

This clone was recorded a few times. This chain links TRBV7-2 with TRBJ2-3, with D possibly matching TRBD2 (5 bases). V was cut by 5 bases and J by 2 bases, with 11 bases left in between. Germline V gene sequence: CDR1 SGHTA, CDR2 FQGNSA. The CDR3 has 14 residues. The CDR3 is CASSPGLATDTQYF. The CDR3 bases are TGTGCCAGCAGCCCCGGACTGGCCACAGATACGCAGTATTTT.

The chain has TRBV18 and TRBJ2-1, with D possibly TRBD1 on 5 matching bases. The CDR3 is 14 residues long. Trimming left V 3 bases short and J 3 bases short, with 9 bases between. The germline CDR1 and CDR2 sequences are KGHSH and LQKENI. In DNA form, the CDR3 reads TGTGCCAGCTCACCCGGACAAGACTACAATGAGCAGTTCTTC. Translating gives CASSPGQDYNEQFF.

This chain uses TRBV7-8 with TRBJ2-5; D is unclear. The J call may not be correct, given that the DNA end is closer to TRBJ2-7. The CDR3 is 14 amino acids. Germline V gene data show CDR1 as SGHVS and CDR2 as FQNEAQ. The CDR3 here is CASSPRVPLYEQYF. The CDR3 nucleotides are TGTGCCAGCAGCCCCCGGGTTCCACTCTACGAGCAGTACTTC.